This T cell receptor beta chain was captured in a study of cytomegalovirus exposure and HLA in healthy donors. Study details: Membership in the Caucasian-associated ancestry cluster was found for around 85% of 350 to 450 genotyped donors.

CDR1 is GTSNPN and CDR2 is SVGIG in the germline V gene (reference sequence). Trimming pared 0 bases from V and 1 base from J, leaving 6 bases between. CDR3 length: 13 residues. PCR employed 60 Vbeta and 13 Jbeta primers. Only in-frame clones appear in the TCRdb table, and some are missing; sequencing was by immunoSEQ multiplex PCR. The sample has around 200,000 clones; 79% are singletons. The TCR comes from a young woman in good health and CMV-seronegative. This rearrangement joins TRBV30 to TRBJ1-1; D is undetermined. Sequenced sample: PBMCs. The chain's CDR3 is CAWSVQWNTEAFF. The CDR3 nucleotides read TGTGCCTGGAGTGTACAATGGAACACTGAAGCTTTCTTT.